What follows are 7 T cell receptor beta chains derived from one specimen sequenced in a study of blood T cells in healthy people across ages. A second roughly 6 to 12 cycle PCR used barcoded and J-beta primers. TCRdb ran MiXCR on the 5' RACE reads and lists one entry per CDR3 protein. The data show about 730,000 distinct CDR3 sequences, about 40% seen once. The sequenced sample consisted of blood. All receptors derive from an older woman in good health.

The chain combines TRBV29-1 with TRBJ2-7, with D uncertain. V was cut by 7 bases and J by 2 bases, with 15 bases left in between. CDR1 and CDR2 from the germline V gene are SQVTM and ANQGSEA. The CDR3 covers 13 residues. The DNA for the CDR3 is TGCAGCGCCCTACTCGGCTCGCCCTACGAGCAGTACTTC. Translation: CSALLGSPYEQYF.

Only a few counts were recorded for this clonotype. The CDR3 bases are TGTGCCACCAGTGATGGACAGGGAAAAAACATTCAGTACTTC. Translated, it gives CATSDGQGKNIQYF. The genes are TRBV24-1 and TRBJ2-4, with 8 bases that match TRBD1. The V segment lost 3 bases and the J segment 4 bases; nucleotides outside the gene matches: 1. The germline V gene encodes CDR1 KGHDR and CDR2 SFDVKD. This CDR3 has 14 amino acids.

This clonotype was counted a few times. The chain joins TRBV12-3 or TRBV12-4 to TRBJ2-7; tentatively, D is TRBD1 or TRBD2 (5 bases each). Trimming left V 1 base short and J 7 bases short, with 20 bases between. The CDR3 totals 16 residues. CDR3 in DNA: TGTGCCAGCAGTTTAGGGGGGACCCCCGGATCTAGGGAGCAGTACTTC. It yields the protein CASSLGGTPGSREQYF.

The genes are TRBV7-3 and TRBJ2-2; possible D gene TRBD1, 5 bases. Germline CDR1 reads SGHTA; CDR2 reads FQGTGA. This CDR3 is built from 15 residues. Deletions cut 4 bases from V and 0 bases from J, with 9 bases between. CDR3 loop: CASSSQATNTGELFF. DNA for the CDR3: TGTGCCAGCAGCTCACAGGCTACGAACACCGGGGAGCTGTTTTTT.

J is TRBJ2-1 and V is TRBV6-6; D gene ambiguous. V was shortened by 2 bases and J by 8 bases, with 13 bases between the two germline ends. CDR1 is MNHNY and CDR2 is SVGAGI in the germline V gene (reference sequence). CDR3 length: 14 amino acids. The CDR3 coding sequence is TGTGCCAGCAGTTACATCCAGGCTCACTATGAGCAGTTCTTC. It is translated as CASSYIQAHYEQFF.

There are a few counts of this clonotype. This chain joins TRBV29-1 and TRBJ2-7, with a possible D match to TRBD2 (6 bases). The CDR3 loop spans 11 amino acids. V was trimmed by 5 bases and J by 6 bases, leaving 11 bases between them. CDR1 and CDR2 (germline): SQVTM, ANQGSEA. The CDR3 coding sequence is TGCAGCGTTTCTCGCGGGGTCGAGCAGTACTTC. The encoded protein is CSVSRGVEQYF.

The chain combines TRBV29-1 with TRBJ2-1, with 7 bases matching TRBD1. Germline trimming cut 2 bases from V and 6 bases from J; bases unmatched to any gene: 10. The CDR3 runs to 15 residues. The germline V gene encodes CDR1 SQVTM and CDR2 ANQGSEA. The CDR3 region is CSVELGDSLINEQFF. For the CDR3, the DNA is TGCAGCGTTGAACTAGGGGACAGTTTAATCAATGAGCAGTTCTTC.